One sample yielded the 26 T cell receptor beta chains listed below, sequenced in a study of shared clonotypes between healthy human individuals. Naive CD8 cells were CD45RO-negative, positively selected for CCR7, excluding terminally differentiated effector memory CD45RA+ cells. TCRdb's copy holds only in-frame clones and misses some; the assay was immunoSEQ multiplex PCR. Among 600,000 or so clones listed, roughly 98% were seen once. Sequencing used naive CD8+ T cells sorted from blood. The receptors stem from a man aged 25 to 45 in good health.

This chain connects TRBV7-9 to TRBJ2-5, with 7 bases matching TRBD2. J was trimmed by 2 bases and V by 3 bases; bases with no gene match: 3. This CDR3 spans 14 amino acids. In germline, CDR1 is SEHNR, CDR2 FQNEAQ (reference sequence). The CDR3 nucleotides are TGTGCCAGCAGCTTCCTAGCGGTACAAGAGACCCAGTACTTC. Protein product: CASSFLAVQETQYF.

This clone was counted a single time. The rearrangement links TRBV7-9 to TRBJ2-7, with D hard to call. The V and J ends lost 1 base and 0 bases respectively, with 10 bases between them. Germline CDR1 and CDR2: SEHNR and FQNEAQ (reference sequence). This CDR3 is built from 15 residues. This CDR3 is CASSLVGESSYEQYF. Written as DNA, the CDR3 is TGTGCCAGCAGCTTAGTTGGCGAGAGCTCCTACGAGCAGTACTTC.

The V gene is TRBV7-9, the J gene TRBJ2-7; D is undetermined. The CDR3 is made up of 14 amino acids. Germline V gene lookup returns CDR1 SEHNR and CDR2 FQNEAQ (reference sequence). V was shortened by 4 bases and J by 3 bases, with 13 bases between the two germline ends. This CDR3 reads CASSSPLTLYEQYF. DNA for the CDR3: TGTGCCAGCAGCTCACCTCTGACTCTCTACGAGCAGTACTTC.

The chain has TRBV6-6 and TRBJ2-1; 10 nucleotides agree with TRBD2. The CDR3 consists of 16 residues. V gave up 7 bases and J gave up 7 bases; unmatched junction bases: 13. Germline V gives CDR1 MNHNY, CDR2 SVGAGI (reference sequence). CDR3 in DNA: TGTGCCAGCACCTTAACCCTAGCGGGAGATCGGAATGAGCAGTTCTTC. Amino acid sequence: CASTLTLAGDRNEQFF.

V gene TRBV5-1 combines with J gene TRBJ2-7; possibly TRBD2 for D (6 bases). V was pared by 2 bases and J by 1 base, with 13 bases between. This CDR3 is 15 amino acids long. Germline loops: CDR1 SGHRS, CDR2 YFSETQ. CDR3 DNA: TGCGCCAGCAGCTTTGGGGACTCCTCTTCCTACGAGCAGTACTTC. Its protein is CASSFGDSSSYEQYF.

This sequence joins TRBV19 and TRBJ2-7; 7 bases fit TRBD1. CDR3 length: 14 residues. The germline V gene encodes CDR1 LNHDA and CDR2 SQIVND (reference sequence). The V gene end was trimmed by 5 bases and the J gene end by 5 bases; junction bases not matched to a gene: 9. The CDR3 spells CASSPFEGANEQYF. CDR3 bases: TGTGCCAGTAGTCCTTTCGAGGGGGCGAACGAGCAGTACTTC.

This clone has just one count. This chain connects TRBV11-2 to TRBJ2-3; D gene ambiguous. With 5 bases removed from V and 3 bases from J, the gap between germline ends came to 12 bases. The CDR3 extends over 14 amino acids. Germline CDR1 SGHAT, CDR2 FQNNGV. The DNA of the CDR3 is TGTGCCAGCAGCCTTTTAGGGCCGACAGATACGCAGTATTTT. Protein: CASSLLGPTDTQYF.

With regard to this clone: Other DNA sequences in the sample encode the same CDR3. The chain links TRBV28 to TRBJ2-1; 14 positions agree with TRBD2. CDR3 length: 14 residues. V trimming: 8 bases; J trimming: 5 bases; junction bases outside the gene matches: 2. Germline CDR1 is MDHEN and CDR2 is SYDVKM. CDR3 amino acids: CASSGLAGDNEQFF. The CDR3 coding sequence is TGTGCCAGCTCGGGACTAGCGGGAGACAATGAGCAGTTCTTC.

The chain is built from TRBV27 and TRBJ2-3; D might be TRBD2 (6 bases). The CDR3 spans 12 residues. Trimming removed 10 bases from V and 6 bases from J, with 14 bases in between. Germline-derived CDR1 and CDR2 are MNHEY and SMNVEV (reference sequence). CDR3 amino acids: CATRGEWDTQYF. The CDR3 DNA reads TGTGCCACGCGGGGCGAATGGGATACGCAGTATTTT.

V is TRBV29-1 and J is TRBJ1-1; the match to TRBD1 covers 8 bases. The CDR3 spans 12 residues. Germline assignment: CDR1 SQVTM and CDR2 ANQGSEA. V shed 6 bases and J 6 bases; nucleotides not matched to a gene: 6. The CDR3 spells CSVLQGDAEAFF. CDR3 sequence (DNA): TGCAGCGTGTTACAGGGGGATGCTGAAGCTTTCTTT.

This sequence joins TRBV7-2 and TRBJ1-2; D gene ambiguous. Germline loops: CDR1 SGHTA, CDR2 FQGNSA. V was shortened by 3 bases and J by 14 bases, with 13 bases between the two germline ends. The CDR3 loop spans 11 amino acids. The CDR3 loop is CASSFRGGWTF. The CDR3, as DNA: TGTGCCAGCAGCTTCCGGGGTGGCTGGACCTTC.

The chain combines TRBV7-9 with TRBJ1-5, with TRBD1 identical over 7 bases. The CDR3 is 16 amino acids. Trimming took 4 bases from V and 6 from J; bases not matched to a gene: 12. Germline CDR1 is SEHNR and CDR2 is FQNEAQ (reference sequence). The CDR3 sequence: CASSSRDQGGSQPQHF. The CDR3 nucleotides are TGTGCCAGCAGCTCCCGTGATCAGGGGGGTAGTCAGCCCCAGCATTTT.

The chain carries TRBV7-8 and TRBJ2-1, with TRBD2 as a possible D gene (5 bases). Trimming took off 8 bases at V and 0 bases at J, with 11 bases between the two ends. This CDR3 contains 14 residues. Per germline, CDR1 SGHVS and CDR2 FQNEAQ. In DNA form, the CDR3 reads TGTGCCAGCGAAGCGGATAGCTCCTACAATGAGCAGTTCTTC. It codes for CASEADSSYNEQFF.

The V and J genes are TRBV27 and TRBJ2-1; D uncertain. The CDR3 runs 12 residues. V was cut by 2 bases and J by 10 bases, with 9 bases left in between. CDR1 is MNHEY, CDR2 SMNVEV, per germline (reference sequence). In DNA form, the CDR3 reads TGTGCCAGCAGTTTAATAGCAGGAGAGCAGTTCTTC. Amino acid sequence: CASSLIAGEQFF.

This clone was detected only once. The rearrangement uses TRBV5-4 and TRBJ2-1, with TRBD2 matching 7 bases. Germline V gene lookup returns CDR1 SGHNT and CDR2 YYREEE (reference sequence). J lost 7 bases, V lost 4 bases, and 17 bases had no gene match. The CDR3 is made up of 17 amino acids. The CDR3 loop reads CASSPYSTTSAKNEQFF. For the CDR3, the DNA is TGTGCCAGCAGCCCATACTCAACCACTAGCGCGAAAAATGAGCAGTTCTTC.

The chain couples TRBV7-9 to TRBJ2-7; D gene uncertain. CDR1 is SEHNR and CDR2 is FQNEAQ in the germline V gene (reference sequence). The CDR3 totals 12 residues. Trimming removed 5 bases from V and 9 bases from J, with 14 bases in between. CDR3 amino acids: CASSPMGRVQYF. Written as DNA, the CDR3 is TGTGCCAGCAGCCCTATGGGTAGGGTGCAGTACTTC.

V is TRBV9 and J is TRBJ2-3; 9 bases are shared with TRBD2. Trimming cost V 5 bases and J 6 bases; bases outside gene matches: 10. This CDR3 is built from 15 residues. Germline CDR1 and CDR2: SGDLS and YYNGEE. CDR3 bases: TGTGCCAGCAGTTTTAGCGGGAGTAGGGGGGATACGCAGTATTTT. Residues: CASSFSGSRGDTQYF.

The chain carries TRBV28 and TRBJ2-7, with D unclear. There are 11 residues in the CDR3. V was clipped by 5 bases and J by 3 bases, with 5 bases between them. Germline V CDR1 and CDR2: MDHEN, SYDVKM. CDR3 nucleotide sequence: TGTGCCAGCAGTCAGGTCTACGAGCAGTACTTC. Translating it yields CASSQVYEQYF.

The J gene is TRBJ2-7, the V gene TRBV6-1; 8 nucleotides match TRBD1. This CDR3 has 15 amino acids. The ends lost 2 bases at V and 4 bases at J; junction bases unmatched: 7. Looked up from germline, CDR1 is MNHNS and CDR2 is SASEGT. The CDR3 region is CASSEFRRQGYEQYF. CDR3 nucleotide sequence: TGTGCCAGCAGTGAATTTCGGCGACAGGGGTACGAGCAGTACTTC.

This clone was observed a single time. This chain connects TRBV15 to TRBJ2-5; TRBD1 agrees at 8 bases. J gave up 1 base and V 5 bases, and 12 bases lay outside the gene matches. Per the germline V gene, CDR1 is LNHNV and CDR2 is YYDKDF (reference sequence). The CDR3 spans 17 residues. This CDR3 reads CATSRMATGAIQETQYF. In nucleotides, the CDR3 is TGTGCCACCAGCCGGATGGCGACAGGGGCGATCCAAGAGACCCAGTACTTC.

This clone is a singleton in its sample. V is TRBV9 and J is TRBJ2-1; possible D gene TRBD1, 7 bases. The CDR3 loop spans 16 amino acids. V dropped 3 bases and J dropped 4 bases, with 17 bases sitting between them. Germline-derived CDR1 and CDR2 are SGDLS and YYNGEE. CDR3 residues: CASSDTGDSSYNEQFF. CDR3 nucleotides: TGTGCCAGCAGCGACACAGGGGACTCCTCTTACAATGAGCAGTTCTTC. The full variable domain, with the rest looked up from reference TRBV9 and TRBJ2-1, is DSGVTQTPKHLITATGQRVTLRCSPRSGDLSVYWYQQSLDQGLQFLIQYYNGEERAKGNILERFSAQQFPDLHSELNLSSLELGDSALYFCASSDTGDSSYNEQFFGPGTRLTVL.

The chain is built from TRBV4-1 and TRBJ1-5; D is perhaps TRBD1 (5 bases). Per germline, CDR1 MGHRA and CDR2 YSYEKL. The CDR3 has 15 amino acids. V lost 4 bases and J 4 bases, leaving 14 bases between the germline ends. CDR3 DNA: TGCGCCAGCAGCCTTGGGGGGGTCTTAAATCAGCCCCAGCATTTT. The encoded protein is CASSLGGVLNQPQHF.

This chain links TRBV11-2 with TRBJ2-7; 11 positions agree with TRBD2. Germline trimming cut 3 bases from V and 5 bases from J; bases unmatched to any gene: 15. There are 18 residues in the CDR3. CDR1 and CDR2 from the germline V gene are SGHAT and FQNNGV. The CDR3 sequence is CASSFSLAGGSREDEQYF. The CDR3 DNA reads as TGTGCCAGCAGCTTTAGCCTAGCGGGAGGAAGCAGGGAGGACGAGCAGTACTTC.

The rearrangement links TRBV11-2 to TRBJ2-7; the match to TRBD1 covers 9 bases. V gave up 1 base and J gave up 2 bases; unmatched junction bases: 3. The CDR3 extends over 15 amino acids. In germline, CDR1 is SGHAT, CDR2 FQNNGV. Here the CDR3 DNA reads TGTGCCAGCAGCTTAGGCGGGACAGGGACCTACGAGCAGTACTTC. It translates to CASSLGGTGTYEQYF.

The genes are TRBV6-5 and TRBJ1-1, with D perhaps TRBD1 (6 bases). CDR3 length: 15 residues. Trimming removed 2 bases from V and 1 base from J, with 11 bases in between. In germline, CDR1 is MNHEY, CDR2 SVGAGI. Here the CDR3 DNA reads TGTGCCAGCAGTTACCGACCGACAGGGAACACTGAAGCTTTCTTT. It encodes CASSYRPTGNTEAFF.

The chain is built from TRBV11-3 and TRBJ2-3; D might be TRBD2 (6 bases). CDR1 is SGHNT and CDR2 is YENEEA in the germline V gene. V was trimmed by 4 bases and J by 2 bases, leaving 10 bases between them. The CDR3 covers 14 residues. The CDR3 DNA reads TGTGCCAGCAGCTCGCGGGATCCCACAGATACGCAGTATTTT. Protein: CASSSRDPTDTQYF.